This T cell receptor (beta chain) was identified in a study of T cell changes during pregnancy in multiple sclerosis. Only in-frame clones appear in the TCRdb table, and some are missing; sequencing was by immunoSEQ multiplex PCR. The sample lists 50,000 to 65,000 clones, 90% seen once, with approximately 5.8% in the top ten. Looked up from germline, CDR1 is SEHNR and CDR2 is FQNEAQ (reference sequence). Trimming at V came to 3 bases and at J to 8 bases, leaving 6 bases not matched to a gene. The CDR3 has 15 amino acids. This chain joins TRBV7-9 and TRBJ1-4; TRBD1 aligns across 10 bases. The source of this sequence is a female donor in good health, enrolled as a control in a pregnancy study. The material sequenced was peripheral blood, taken in the third trimester of pregnancy. CDR3 sequence reads: CASSFGDRGQEKLFF. The CDR3 DNA sequence: TGTGCCAGCAGCTTCGGCGACAGGGGGCAAGAAAAACTGTTTTTT.